This T cell receptor (beta chain) was recorded in a study of PD-1 blockade in classical Hodgkin lymphoma. Study results and caveats: Compared with baseline, CD4+ but not CD8+ TCR diversity had risen significantly by C4D1.

Indicated time point: cycle 4 day 1 (C4D1), after 6 weeks of nivolumab. In every patient, relapse followed autologous stem cell transplantation, while exposure to brentuximab vedotin differed. The CDR3 has 13 amino acids. In germline, CDR1 is SGHRS, CDR2 YFSETQ. V trimming: 9 bases; J trimming: 3 bases; junction bases outside the gene matches: 6. Measured with immunoSEQ multiplex PCR; TCRdb has only the in-frame clones, and not every one. Among 20,000 to 25,000 clones listed, about three quarters were seen once. With respect to this clone: Its antigen is unknown.

V usage is TRBV5-1 and J usage is TRBJ2-1, with 7 bases fitting TRBD1. Sequenced here: peripheral blood mononuclear cells (PBMCs), sampled before the fourth cycle of nivolumab. The TCR sequence derives from a human donor with classical Hodgkin lymphoma. CDR3 in DNA: TGCGCCACCTCAGGGGGTGGCTACAATGAGCAGTTCTTC. Its translation: CATSGGGYNEQFF.